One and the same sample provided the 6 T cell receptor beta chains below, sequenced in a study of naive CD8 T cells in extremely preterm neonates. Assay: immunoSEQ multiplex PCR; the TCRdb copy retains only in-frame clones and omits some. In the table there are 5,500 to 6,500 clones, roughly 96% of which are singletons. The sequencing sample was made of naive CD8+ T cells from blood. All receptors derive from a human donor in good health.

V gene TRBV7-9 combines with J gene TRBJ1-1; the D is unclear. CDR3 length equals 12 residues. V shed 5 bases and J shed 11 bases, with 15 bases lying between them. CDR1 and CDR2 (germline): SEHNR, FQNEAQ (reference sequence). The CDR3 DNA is TGTGCCAGCAGCCGAGGCGGTTCTACGGCTTTCTTT. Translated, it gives CASSRGGSTAFF.

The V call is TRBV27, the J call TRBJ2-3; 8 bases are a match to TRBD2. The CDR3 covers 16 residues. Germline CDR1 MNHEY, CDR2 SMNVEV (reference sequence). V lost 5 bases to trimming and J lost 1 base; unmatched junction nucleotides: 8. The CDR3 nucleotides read TGTGCCAGCAGTCCCCGACTAGCGATAGGCACAGATACGCAGTATTTT. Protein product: CASSPRLAIGTDTQYF.

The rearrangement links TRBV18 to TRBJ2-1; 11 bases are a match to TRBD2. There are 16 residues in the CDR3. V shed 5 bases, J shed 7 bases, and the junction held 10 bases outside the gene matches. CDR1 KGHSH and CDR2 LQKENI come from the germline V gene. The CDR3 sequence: CASSFTLAGGNNEQFF. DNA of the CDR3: TGTGCCAGCTCATTCACGCTAGCGGGAGGTAATAATGAGCAGTTCTTC.

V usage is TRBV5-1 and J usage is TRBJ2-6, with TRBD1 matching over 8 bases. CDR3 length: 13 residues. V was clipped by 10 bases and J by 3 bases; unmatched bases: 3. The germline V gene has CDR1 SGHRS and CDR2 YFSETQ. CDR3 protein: CAAGGGGANVLTF. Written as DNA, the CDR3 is TGCGCCGCAGGGGGCGGTGGGGCCAACGTCCTGACTTTC.

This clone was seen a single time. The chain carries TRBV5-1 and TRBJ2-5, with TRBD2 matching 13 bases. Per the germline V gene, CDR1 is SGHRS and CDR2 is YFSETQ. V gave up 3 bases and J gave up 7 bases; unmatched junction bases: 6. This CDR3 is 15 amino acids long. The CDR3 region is CASSWGGLAGTTQYF. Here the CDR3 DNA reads TGCGCCAGCAGCTGGGGGGGACTAGCGGGGACGACCCAGTACTTC.

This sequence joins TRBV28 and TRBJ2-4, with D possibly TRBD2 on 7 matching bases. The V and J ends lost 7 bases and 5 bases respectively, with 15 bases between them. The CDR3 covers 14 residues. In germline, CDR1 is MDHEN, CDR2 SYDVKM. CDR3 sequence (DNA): TGTGCCAGCACCAGAGGGGGGGTCCAAAACATTCAGTACTTC. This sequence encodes CASTRGGVQNIQYF.